These 25 T cell receptor beta chains were sequenced from one sample in a study of T-cell memory formation after mild COVID-19. MiXCR was run by TCRdb on the 5' RACE reads, yielding one entry per CDR3 protein. Here the sample spans about 310,000 distinct CDR3 sequences, less than 20% being singletons. Sequenced material: PBMCs or a T cell subset sorted from them (not recorded which). The origin of the receptors is a man younger than 35 who had mild COVID-19 (a few samples of this study predate the infection). Cell type and time point are not known.

This clonotype was detected a few times. The chain couples TRBV10-3 to TRBJ2-7; no definite D call. The length of the CDR3 is 12 residues. V was trimmed by 3 bases and J by 4 bases, leaving 7 bases between them. CDR1 is ENHRY, CDR2 SYGVKD, per germline. The CDR3 protein is CAISDNGYEQYV. The CDR3 coding sequence is TGTGCCATCAGTGACAACGGATACGAGCAGTACGTC.

This clonotype was counted many times. This sequence joins TRBV5-1 and TRBJ2-2; 7 bases match TRBD2. CDR1 and CDR2 (germline): SGHRS, YFSETQ. The CDR3 totals 14 residues. V lost 5 bases, J lost 5 bases, and 6 bases stayed unmatched. CDR3 protein: CASRGRGDTGELFF. The CDR3 nucleotides are TGCGCCAGCAGAGGGAGGGGCGATACCGGGGAGCTGTTTTTT.

The chain carries TRBV3-1 and TRBJ2-1, with 8 bases matching TRBD2. Germline V lookup: CDR1 LGHDT, CDR2 YNNKEL (reference sequence). With V trimmed by 4 bases and J by 6 bases, 8 bases remained unmatched. This CDR3 contains 15 residues. CDR3: CASSPVGGAGNEQFF. The CDR3 DNA reads TGTGCCAGCAGCCCAGTCGGGGGGGCGGGCAATGAGCAGTTCTTC.

This clonotype was seen more than once but under ten times. The chain joins TRBV6-5 to TRBJ2-6; no firm D call. The V end was cut by 0 bases, the J end by 0 bases, with 9 bases between. Germline V gene lookup returns CDR1 MNHEY and CDR2 SVGAGI. The length of the CDR3 is 17 residues. The CDR3: CASSYSGVASGANVLTF. The CDR3 DNA is TGTGCCAGCAGTTACTCAGGCGTGGCCTCTGGGGCCAACGTCCTGACTTTC.

This chain joins TRBV27 and TRBJ1-1; D remains ambiguous. Germline CDR1 MNHEY, CDR2 SMNVEV (reference sequence). This CDR3 is built from 12 residues. V was shortened by 1 base and J by 6 bases, with 6 bases between the two germline ends. The CDR3 spells CASSLWGSEAFF. DNA for the CDR3: TGTGCCAGCAGTTTATGGGGATCTGAAGCTTTCTTT.

This clonotype was seen a handful of times. CDR3 in DNA: TGTGCCATCACGAGTCGGGGGTCAGGCTCCTACAATGAGCAGTTCTTC. Its protein product is CAITSRGSGSYNEQFF. The chain employs TRBV10-3 and TRBJ2-1; perhaps TRBD2 as D (6 bases). Trimming removed 7 bases from V and 0 bases from J, with 16 bases in between. Per the germline V gene, CDR1 is ENHRY and CDR2 is SYGVKD. The CDR3 consists of 16 residues.

The rearrangement links TRBV12-3 or TRBV12-4 to TRBJ2-2; 7 bases are shared with TRBD1. The CDR3 sequence is 15 residues long. The V and J ends lost 5 bases and 5 bases, in that order; junction bases with no gene match: 8. CDR3 region: CASSTNRGKTGELFF. The CDR3 bases are TGTGCCAGCAGTACGAACAGGGGTAAAACCGGGGAGCTGTTTTTT.

This sequence joins TRBV4-3 and TRBJ2-1, with 11 positions matching TRBD1. V shed 4 bases and J 8 bases; nucleotides not matched to a gene: 7. Per the germline V gene, CDR1 is LGHNA and CDR2 is YSLEER. The CDR3 length is 15 residues. The CDR3 here is CASSPRDRGFDEQFF. The CDR3 DNA is TGCGCCAGCAGCCCACGGGACAGGGGGTTTGATGAGCAGTTCTTC.

This clonotype appeared a few times. V is TRBV4-3 and J is TRBJ2-3; D is ambiguous. This CDR3 region has 16 residues. Between the trimmed V and J ends, which lost 2 bases and 1 base, there was a span of 13 bases. Germline lookup yields CDR1 LGHNA and CDR2 YSLEER. In nucleotides, the CDR3 is TGCGCCAGCAGCCAAAATTCTGGACCAGGCACAGATACGCAGTATTTT. It specifies CASSQNSGPGTDTQYF.

This clonotype has just a few counts. CDR3 sequence reads: CASSQEGGGTSGGAGSYNEQFF. The CDR3 coding sequence is TGTGCCAGCAGCCAAGAGGGCGGCGGGACTAGCGGGGGGGCCGGGTCCTACAATGAGCAGTTCTTC. The chain has TRBV4-2 and TRBJ2-1; 16 positions match TRBD2. CDR1 is LGHNA, CDR2 YNFKEQ, per germline. With V trimmed by 0 bases and J by 1 base, 12 bases remained unmatched. The CDR3 sequence is 22 residues long.

The rearrangement links TRBV4-1 to TRBJ2-3, with TRBD2 matching 9 bases. V dropped 1 base and J dropped 1; count of bases not matched to a gene: 6. Germline assignment: CDR1 MGHRA and CDR2 YSYEKL. The CDR3 is made up of 17 amino acids. CDR3 protein: CASSQGPAGGGTDTQYF. The CDR3 bases are TGCGCCAGCAGCCAAGGGCCAGCGGGAGGTGGCACAGATACGCAGTATTTT.

This chain connects TRBV11-2 to TRBJ2-5; D ambiguous. The length of the CDR3 is 14 residues. CDR1 is SGHAT, CDR2 FQNNGV, per germline. V shed 4 bases and J shed 5 bases, with 14 bases lying between them. The CDR3 sequence: CASSSIRLRETQYF. The CDR3, as DNA: TGTGCCAGCAGCTCCATCAGGCTAAGGGAGACCCAGTACTTC.

The rearrangement uses TRBV6-1 and TRBJ2-1; D is uncertain. Germline CDR1 MNHNS, CDR2 SASEGT. The length of the CDR3 is 11 residues. V was trimmed by 3 bases and J by 9 bases, leaving 6 bases between them. The CDR3 DNA is TGTGCCAGCAGTGATTGGAGTGAGCAGTTCTTC. It translates to CASSDWSEQFF.

The V and J genes are TRBV11-2 and TRBJ1-3; the D is unclear. V lost 6 bases and J 1 base, leaving 10 bases between the germline ends. The CDR3 has 14 amino acids. Germline V gives CDR1 SGHAT, CDR2 FQNNGV. CDR3 DNA: TGTGCCAGCAGTAGATGGGAGTCTGGAAACACCATATATTTT. This sequence encodes CASSRWESGNTIYF. Using reference TRBV11-2 and TRBJ1-3 for the parts outside the CDR3, the full variable domain is EAGVAQSPRYKIIEKRQSVAFWCNPISGHATLYWYQQILGQGPKLLIQFQNNGVVDDSQLPKDRFSAERLKGVDSTLKIQPAKLEDSAVYLCASSRWESGNTIYFGEGSWLTVV.

The rearrangement joins TRBV7-9 to TRBJ1-5; D is undetermined. Germline lookup yields CDR1 SEHNR and CDR2 FQNEAQ (reference sequence). The CDR3 has 15 amino acids. Trimming took off 4 bases at V and 1 base at J, with 11 bases between the two ends. This CDR3 reads CASSSSEVSNQPQHF. The CDR3 nucleotides are TGTGCCAGCAGCTCAAGCGAGGTCAGCAATCAGCCCCAGCATTTT.

This clonotype was counted only a few times. This sequence joins TRBV4-1 and TRBJ2-3, with 14 bases identical to TRBD2. Germline CDR1 is MGHRA and CDR2 is YSYEKL. Trimming removed 4 bases from V and 7 bases from J; junction bases left unmatched: 4. This CDR3 has 15 residues. The CDR3 reads CASSPGLAGGNTQYF. The CDR3 coding sequence is TGCGCCAGCAGCCCCGGACTAGCGGGGGGAAATACGCAGTATTTT.

This clonotype was counted a few times. This chain connects TRBV5-1 to TRBJ2-3; D may be TRBD1 (6 bases). The CDR3 sequence is 17 residues long. Germline-derived CDR1 and CDR2 are SGHRS and YFSETQ. Trimming left V 3 bases short and J 1 base short, with 18 bases between. As DNA, the CDR3 is TGCGCCAGCAGCTGGGACAACGAGGCGACCGGCACAGATACGCAGTATTTT. This codes for CASSWDNEATGTDTQYF.

The gene calls are TRBV7-9 and TRBJ2-6, with unresolved D. Trimming took off 3 bases at V and 2 bases at J, with 5 bases between the two ends. The CDR3 loop spans 14 amino acids. CDR1 and CDR2 (germline): SEHNR, FQNEAQ (reference sequence). The CDR3 region has the DNA TGTGCCAGCAGCTTTACACCTGGGGCCAACGTCCTGACTTTC. It is translated as CASSFTPGANVLTF.

This clonotype occurred a few times. The chain couples TRBV5-1 to TRBJ1-1, with unresolved D. Trimming stripped 4 bases from V and 5 bases from J, with 15 bases between. Per the germline V gene, CDR1 is SGHRS and CDR2 is YFSETQ. This CDR3 spans 14 amino acids. The chain's CDR3 is CASSPFQVATEAFF. Written as DNA, the CDR3 is TGCGCCAGCAGCCCCTTTCAAGTGGCTACTGAAGCTTTCTTT.

The chain has TRBV4-3 and TRBJ2-3; tentative D call: TRBD1 (5 bases). The CDR3 has 15 residues. Germline CDR1 and CDR2: LGHNA and YSLEER. V was clipped by 3 bases and J by 6 bases, with 16 bases between them. CDR3 bases: TGCGCCAGCAGCCAGGTCCTCAGGGAATTTGATACGCAGTATTTT. Residues: CASSQVLREFDTQYF.

This clonotype was seen a few times. The chain links TRBV24-1 to TRBJ1-2; unclear D gene. The CDR3 has 11 residues. Germline CDR1 and CDR2: KGHDR and SFDVKD. The ends were cut back, 3 bases at V and 5 bases at J, with 3 bases in the middle. The CDR3 DNA follows: TGTGCCACCAGTGATGGATATGGCTACACCTTC. It codes for CATSDGYGYTF.

This clonotype was counted a few times. The chain is built from TRBV4-1 and TRBJ2-7; 7 nucleotides match TRBD1. Losses at the gene ends were 0 bases for V and 4 bases for J; bases not matched to a gene: 6. The CDR3 loop spans 15 amino acids. The V gene's germline CDR1 is MGHRA and CDR2 YSYEKL. The CDR3 bases are TGCGCCAGCAGCCAAGAGGGAAGGGGGCCTTACGAGCAGTACTTC. It is translated as CASSQEGRGPYEQYF.

A few counts support this clonotype. The V call is TRBV7-9, the J call TRBJ1-2; D is undetermined. Trimming shortened V by 3 bases and J by 4 bases, and 6 bases separated the two germline ends. The CDR3 contains 12 residues. Germline V gene lookup returns CDR1 SEHNR and CDR2 FQNEAQ (reference sequence). The CDR3 loop is CASSFRSYGYTF. The DNA for the CDR3 is TGTGCCAGCAGCTTTCGTAGCTATGGCTACACCTTC.

The chain joins TRBV5-1 to TRBJ2-7; possibly TRBD1 for D (6 bases). The CDR3 loop spans 13 amino acids. The germline CDR1 and CDR2 sequences are SGHRS and YFSETQ. V lost 4 bases to trimming and J lost 7 bases, with 15 bases between them. The CDR3 is CASSPQDSREQYV. In DNA, the CDR3 is TGCGCCAGCAGCCCTCAGGACAGTCGGGAGCAGTACGTC.

This clonotype has more than one count but fewer than ten. The rearrangement joins TRBV4-1 to TRBJ2-5, with TRBD2 as a possible D gene (5 bases). There are 15 residues in the CDR3. V was clipped by 3 bases and J by 0 bases, with 11 bases between them. Per the germline V gene, CDR1 is MGHRA and CDR2 is YSYEKL. The CDR3 DNA sequence: TGCGCCAGCAGCCATTCAAGCGGAGACCAAGAGACCCAGTACTTC. Residues: CASSHSSGDQETQYF.